This TCR beta chain was identified in a study of PD-1 blockade in mismatch repair-deficient tumors. Overall study: Enrolled about 2013-2016, patients had progressing, pretreated mismatch repair-deficient cancers of approximately 13 types.

Comment on this clone: Its specificity is unknown.

The assay was immunoSEQ multiplex PCR, and TCRdb's table has in-frame clones only and misses some. The sample contains tens of thousands of clones, approximately 78% of which appear only once. Germline CDR1 and CDR2: SGHDN and FVKESK. V was shortened by 2 bases and J by 1 base, with 11 bases between the two germline ends. The CDR3 length is 15 residues. Study-wide results and caveats: Tumor-resident clones, often absent from pretreatment blood, expanded after pembrolizumab and then contracted.

Every patient had mismatch repair deficiency by PCR or immunohistochemistry. TCRs were sequenced from a few patients responding to pembrolizumab. The sequences come from peripheral blood, collected 4 weeks after starting pembrolizumab. The genes are TRBV14 and TRBJ2-5, with unresolved D. This TCR derives from an adult with mismatch repair-deficient cancer. The DNA for the CDR3 is TGTGCCAGCAGCCAATGGATCAACTCCCAAGAGACCCAGTACTTC. It yields the protein CASSQWINSQETQYF.